The 2 T cell receptor beta chains below come from one sample, sequenced in a study of blood T cell repertoires in COVID-19. Libraries were prepared by immunoSEQ multiplex PCR; TCRdb keeps only in-frame clonotypes and omits some of them. Of roughly 79,000 clones listed, 87% are singletons. Sequencing input: peripheral blood. The receptors were sampled from a woman older than 75 with active or convalescent COVID-19.

This clone was observed a single time. This chain joins TRBV28 and TRBJ2-5; TRBD1 matches at 7 bases. V lost 5 bases, J lost 5 bases, and 11 bases stayed unmatched. Germline lookup yields CDR1 MDHEN and CDR2 SYDVKM. This CDR3 spans 15 amino acids. The CDR3 region is CASSTTGQAGETQYF. CDR3 DNA sequence: TGTGCCAGCAGTACGACAGGGCAGGCTGGGGAGACCCAGTACTTC.

The chain carries TRBV5-1 and TRBJ2-1, with a possible D match to TRBD1 (5 bases). V was trimmed by 0 bases and J by 8 bases, leaving 15 bases between them. Germline-derived CDR1 and CDR2 are SGHRS and YFSETQ. CDR3 length: 15 residues. The CDR3 loop reads CASSLEQVGADEQFF. DNA of the CDR3: TGCGCCAGCAGCTTGGAACAGGTTGGTGCCGATGAGCAGTTCTTC.